Following are 21 T cell receptor beta chains from one sample sequenced in a study of blood T cell repertoires in COVID-19 (TCRdb year 2020). The protocol used for the library was the immunoSEQ multiplex PCR assay. In TCRdb, the immuneACCESS table is reduced to in-frame sequences with V and J assigned. These tables do not hold every clone; where another copy was compared, an unresolved V gene accounts for under half, and the others remain unexplained. Within this sample are around 120,000 clones, with approximately 88% of them counted one time only. In total, the top ten clones hold roughly 8% of the sample. The source material was peripheral blood. The origin of the receptors is a man aged 50-59 years with acute or convalescent COVID-19.

V gene TRBV23-1 combines with J gene TRBJ2-3; the match to TRBD1 covers 10 bases. TRBV23-1 is an open reading frame whose function is uncertain. J gave up 3 bases and V 3 bases, and 6 bases lay outside the gene matches. The CDR3 loop spans 16 amino acids. CDR3 DNA: TGCGCCAGCAGTCAGCCGGGACAGGGGCGTACAGATACGCAGTATTTT. Its translation: CASSQPGQGRTDTQYF.

The V call is TRBV11-2, the J call TRBJ2-7; a weak D match, TRBD2 (7 bases). Trimming shortened V by 1 base and J by 7 bases, and 23 bases separated the two germline ends. The CDR3 sequence is 17 residues long. Per germline, CDR1 SGHAT and CDR2 FQNNGV. The CDR3 spells CASSLGGGPRGGGEQYF. The CDR3 DNA follows: TGTGCCAGCAGCTTAGGGGGGGGGCCTCGTGGAGGAGGAGAGCAGTACTTC.

This clone was found a few times. The chain uses TRBV24-1 and TRBJ1-1; D remains unclear. V lost 5 bases and J lost 3, with 9 bases in between. CDR1 is KGHDR, CDR2 SFDVKD, per germline. This CDR3 region has 13 residues. Here the CDR3 reads CATSGPPYTEAFF. In nucleotides, the CDR3 is TGTGCCACCAGTGGGCCCCCTTACACTGAAGCTTTCTTT.

J is TRBJ1-2 and V is TRBV6-5, with TRBD1 as a possible D gene (5 bases). The germline CDR1 and CDR2 sequences are MNHEY and SVGAGI. The CDR3 covers 12 residues. V was shortened by 4 bases and J by 7 bases, with 10 bases between the two germline ends. The CDR3 DNA is TGTGCCAGCAGTTGGCAGGGTACTGGCTACACCTTC. This encodes CASSWQGTGYTF.

This sequence joins TRBV24-1 and TRBJ2-5; TRBD1 matches 9 bases. CDR1 is KGHDR, CDR2 SFDVKD, per germline. V lost 3 bases and J lost 6; bases outside the gene matches: 10. This CDR3 has 16 residues. This CDR3 reads CATSDRQGGFGKTQYF. The CDR3 DNA reads as TGTGCCACCAGTGATCGACAGGGGGGGTTTGGCAAGACCCAGTACTTC.

This chain joins TRBV11-3 and TRBJ2-7; D might be TRBD2 (6 bases). The CDR3 consists of 14 residues. V was clipped by 1 base and J by 2 bases, with 9 bases between them. Germline V lookup: CDR1 SGHNT, CDR2 YENEEA. The CDR3 loop reads CASSLVRGPYEQYF. The CDR3 region has the DNA TGTGCCAGCAGCTTAGTGCGGGGTCCCTACGAGCAGTACTTC.

The rearrangement links TRBV11-1 to TRBJ2-7, with 8 bases identical to TRBD1. Germline assignment: CDR1 SGHAT and CDR2 FQDESV (reference sequence). With V trimmed by 6 bases and J by 4 bases, 11 bases remained unmatched. There are 15 residues in the CDR3. The CDR3 DNA reads TGTGCCAGCAGTAACCAGGGGGCGAGTATGTACGAGCAGTACTTC. Its protein is CASSNQGASMYEQYF.

This chain links TRBV18 with TRBJ1-3; possible D gene TRBD1, 5 bases. V lost 6 bases and J lost 0, with 6 bases in between. The length of the CDR3 is 13 residues. The germline V gene has CDR1 KGHSH and CDR2 LQKENI. The CDR3 loop is CASSQGSGNTIYF. The CDR3 DNA sequence: TGTGCCAGCTCTCAGGGCTCTGGAAACACCATATATTTT.

The V gene is TRBV5-5, the J gene TRBJ2-7; 10 bases are shared with TRBD1. The V gene end was trimmed by 4 bases and the J gene end by 5 bases; junction bases not matched to a gene: 9. The length of the CDR3 is 15 residues. The germline V gene has CDR1 SGHKS and CDR2 YYEKEE (reference sequence). DNA for the CDR3: TGTGCCAGCAGCCGCCGGGACAGGGGTTCCCACGAGCAGTACTTC. Translating gives CASSRRDRGSHEQYF.

The rearrangement joins TRBV2 to TRBJ2-7; D is unresolved. Trimming took off 5 bases at V and 5 bases at J, with 10 bases between the two ends. From germline, CDR1 is SNHLY and CDR2 FYNNEI. The length of the CDR3 is 12 residues. CDR3 coding DNA: TGTGCCAGCAGTCCTAGTAGCCACGAGCAGTACTTC. Encoded protein: CASSPSSHEQYF.

The chain has TRBV19 and TRBJ2-1; D unclear. Germline V gives CDR1 LNHDA, CDR2 SQIVND (reference sequence). The CDR3 is 14 amino acids. The V and J ends lost 5 bases and 4 bases respectively, with 12 bases between them. The CDR3 nucleotides are TGTGCCAGTAGTTCAACCCCGGGTTACAATGAGCAGTTCTTC. Its translation: CASSSTPGYNEQFF.

The rearrangement joins TRBV6-5 to TRBJ1-2; the D gene is possibly TRBD1 (5 bases). This CDR3 region has 12 residues. From germline, CDR1 is MNHEY and CDR2 SVGAGI. The ends were cut back, 6 bases at V and 8 bases at J, with 13 bases in the middle. CDR3 sequence: CASSPGGWGYTF. CDR3 sequence (DNA): TGTGCCAGCAGCCCCGGGGGGTGGGGCTACACCTTC.

A single count supports this clone. The CDR3 region is CASRVTGVGSPLHF. In DNA form, the CDR3 reads TGTGCCAGCAGGGTCACGGGGGTTGGATCACCCCTCCACTTT. The chain combines TRBV2 with TRBJ1-6; D perhaps matches TRBD1 (5 bases). The CDR3 runs to 14 residues. Germline V gene sequence: CDR1 SNHLY, CDR2 FYNNEI. The V gene lost 6 bases and the J gene lost 10 bases, with 16 bases spanning the gap.

V is TRBV19 and J is TRBJ2-2, with 10 bases identical to TRBD2. In germline, CDR1 is LNHDA, CDR2 SQIVND (reference sequence). The V and J ends lost 6 bases and 2 bases, in that order; junction bases with no gene match: 3. This CDR3 spans 15 amino acids. CDR3 nucleotides: TGTGCCAGTAGGGGACTAGCGCCAAACACCGGGGAGCTGTTTTTT. Amino acids: CASRGLAPNTGELFF.

The chain uses TRBV6-2 or TRBV6-3 and TRBJ1-6; D is unresolved. Trimming removed 2 bases from V and 7 bases from J, with 3 bases in between. The CDR3 has 12 amino acids. Per the germline V gene, CDR1 is MNHEY and CDR2 is SVGEGT. Here the CDR3 DNA reads TGTGCCAGCAGTTACCCAAATTCACCCCTCCACTTT. Translating it yields CASSYPNSPLHF.

The chain links TRBV27 to TRBJ2-1, with TRBD2 matching over 15 bases. Trimming took 3 bases from V and 0 from J; bases not matched to a gene: 12. Germline assignment: CDR1 MNHEY and CDR2 SMNVEV (reference sequence). CDR3 size: 21 residues. The CDR3 sequence: CASSFRGLAGGSYSSYNEQFF. The CDR3 DNA is TGTGCCAGCAGTTTCCGCGGACTAGCGGGAGGGTCCTACAGCTCCTACAATGAGCAGTTCTTC.

The chain carries TRBV6-5 and TRBJ2-3; 14 bases match TRBD2. J gave up 3 bases and V 6 bases, and 2 bases lay outside the gene matches. The CDR3 consists of 15 residues. From germline, CDR1 is MNHEY and CDR2 SVGAGI. The CDR3 here is CASRRLAGGTDTQYF. The CDR3 DNA is TGTGCCAGCAGACGACTAGCGGGAGGGACAGATACGCAGTATTTT.

V and J are TRBV1 and TRBJ2-5; no check of the table's D call, TRBD1, against the DNA was made. TRBV1 is a pseudogene. This CDR3 comprises 13 residues. The CDR3 loop reads CTSSQQGRETQYF. CDR3 DNA: TGCACCAGCAGCCAACAGGGCCGGGAGACCCAGTACTTC.

This clone is a singleton in its sample. DNA for the CDR3: TGTGCCAGCAGCTCCGGCGGACAGGACTACAATGAGCAGTTCTTC. It is translated as CASSSGGQDYNEQFF. V is TRBV7-8 and J is TRBJ2-1; 7 bases align to TRBD1. Germline trimming cut 4 bases from V and 3 bases from J; bases unmatched to any gene: 6. The V gene's germline CDR1 is SGHVS and CDR2 FQNEAQ. The CDR3 is 15 residues long.

The chain recombines TRBV24-1 with TRBJ2-1; 7 nucleotides match TRBD2. V was pared by 3 bases and J by 7 bases, with 11 bases of the junction left unmatched. The germline V gene has CDR1 KGHDR and CDR2 SFDVKD. The CDR3 covers 16 residues. The CDR3 DNA sequence: TGTGCCACCAGTGATCCCTCAAGGGCTAGCGGAAATGAGCAGTTCTTC. Residues: CATSDPSRASGNEQFF.

This chain links TRBV3-1 (or the pseudogene TRBV3-2) with TRBJ2-7, with D perhaps TRBD2 (6 bases). The V end was cut by 1 base, the J end by 5 bases, with 15 bases between. There are 15 residues in the CDR3. CDR1 is LGHDT and CDR2 is YNNKEL in the germline V gene (reference sequence). The CDR3: CASSQAPAEGHEQYF. CDR3 bases: TGTGCCAGCAGCCAAGCGCCCGCGGAGGGCCACGAGCAGTACTTC.